These 17 T cell receptor beta chains came from one sample sequenced in a study of beta chain features in type 1 diabetes. All of the isolated RNA was reverse transcribed, so expressed TCRB transcripts were sequenced. Clones were read by immunoSEQ multiplex PCR, and TCRdb kept only the in-frame ones, dropping some. The sample lists around 430,000 clones; around 28% were seen once. The sequenced material came from naive CD4+ T cells from blood. These receptors originate from a man between 18 and 35 years old in good health.

The chain combines TRBV9 with TRBJ2-1; TRBD1 or TRBD2 may be the D gene (5 bases each). The CDR3 loop spans 14 amino acids. Trimming took 6 bases from V and 8 from J, leaving 18 bases between them. CDR1 and CDR2 from the germline V gene are SGDLS and YYNGEE. For the CDR3, the DNA is TGTGCCAGCAACGTCCGGGACGGGATGGATGAGCAGTTCTTC. Its protein product is CASNVRDGMDEQFF.

This clone was observed a few times. The CDR3 loop is CASRAGDTYNEQFF. The DNA for the CDR3 is TGCGCCAGCAGAGCAGGGGACACCTACAATGAGCAGTTCTTC. The rearrangement joins TRBV5-1 to TRBJ2-1; D may be TRBD1 (6 bases). Trimming cost V 5 bases and J 2 bases, with 11 bases left between them. Germline V CDR1 and CDR2: SGHRS, YFSETQ. There are 14 residues in the CDR3.

V is TRBV7-6 and J is TRBJ2-7; tentatively, D is TRBD1 (5 bases). The CDR3 runs to 14 residues. The germline V gene encodes CDR1 SGHVS and CDR2 FNYEAQ. Between the trimmed V and J ends, which lost 3 bases and 6 bases, there was a span of 15 bases. The CDR3: CASSLAYTRAEQYF. Here the CDR3 DNA reads TGTGCCAGCAGCTTGGCATACACCAGGGCCGAGCAGTACTTC.

The chain is built from TRBV5-1 and TRBJ2-5, with a tentative D call TRBD1 (6 bases). The germline CDR1 and CDR2 sequences are SGHRS and YFSETQ. V was cut by 2 bases and J by 2 bases, with 16 bases left in between. This CDR3 has 16 amino acids. The CDR3 coding sequence is TGCGCCAGCAGCTTCTACCGTGGGACACCGCAAGAGACCCAGTACTTC. It specifies CASSFYRGTPQETQYF.

V and J are TRBV30 and TRBJ2-7; D may be TRBD1 (5 bases). Between the trimmed V and J ends, which lost 3 bases and 4 bases, there was a span of 19 bases. Germline-derived CDR1 and CDR2 are GTSNPN and SVGIG (reference sequence). CDR3 size: 15 residues. Here the CDR3 reads CAWRKQGAVLYEQYF. The CDR3 nucleotides are TGTGCCTGGAGAAAGCAGGGTGCCGTATTATACGAGCAGTACTTC.

The J gene is TRBJ1-5, the V gene TRBV30; 12 nucleotides agree with TRBD1. Losses at the gene ends were 0 bases for V and 1 base for J; bases not matched to a gene: 10. The CDR3 loop spans 19 amino acids. Per germline, CDR1 GTSNPN and CDR2 SVGIG (reference sequence). The CDR3 spells CAWSVRGTGGSISNQPQHF. DNA of the CDR3: TGTGCCTGGAGTGTACGGGGGACAGGGGGCTCGATCAGCAATCAGCCCCAGCATTTT.

The chain employs TRBV13 and TRBJ2-3; 9 positions match TRBD2. Germline loops: CDR1 PRHDT, CDR2 FYEKMQ (reference sequence). The CDR3 is made up of 16 amino acids. With 3 bases clipped from V and 1 base from J, the junction kept 5 bases outside the gene matches. This chain's CDR3 is CASSFGPSGGTDTQYF. In DNA form, the CDR3 reads TGTGCCAGCAGCTTCGGGCCTAGCGGGGGCACAGATACGCAGTATTTT.

The chain joins TRBV15 to TRBJ2-7, with TRBD1 matching over 7 bases. This CDR3 is 16 amino acids long. V dropped 1 base and J dropped 4; count of bases not matched to a gene: 10. Germline CDR1 reads LNHNV; CDR2 reads YYDKDF (reference sequence). The CDR3 bases are TGTGCCACCAGCAGAGCCGGGACAGCCTTTGCGTACGAGCAGTACTTC. Encoded protein: CATSRAGTAFAYEQYF. The entire variable domain, with the rest obtained from reference TRBV15 and TRBJ2-7, is as follows: DAMVIQNPRYQVTQFGKPVTLSCSQTLNHNVMYWYQQKSSQAPKLLFHYYDKDFNNEADTPDNFQSRRPNTSFCFLDIRSPGLGDTAMYLCATSRAGTAFAYEQYFGPGTRLTVT.

The sample holds a few counts of this clone. The chain couples TRBV29-1 to TRBJ1-1, with D perhaps TRBD1 (5 bases). Germline V gene lookup returns CDR1 SQVTM and CDR2 ANQGSEA. The ends were cut back, 7 bases at V and 1 base at J, with 16 bases in the middle. This CDR3 has 14 residues. The DNA of the CDR3 is TGCAGCGCAGAAACCTGGACATCGAACACTGAAGCTTTCTTT. Protein: CSAETWTSNTEAFF.

This chain uses TRBV9 with TRBJ1-3; no definite D call. Germline values: CDR1 SGDLS, CDR2 YYNGEE. The CDR3 covers 15 residues. V was clipped by 0 bases and J by 0 bases, with 7 bases between them. The DNA of the CDR3 is TGTGCCAGCAGCGTAGCCGTTAACTCTGGAAACACCATATATTTT. Its translation: CASSVAVNSGNTIYF.

The chain uses TRBV15 and TRBJ2-1; the D call may be TRBD1 or TRBD2 (5 bases each). Germline-derived CDR1 and CDR2 are LNHNV and YYDKDF (reference sequence). Trimming shortened V by 1 base and J by 6 bases, and 16 bases separated the two germline ends. The CDR3 spans 16 residues. In DNA form, the CDR3 reads TGTGCCACCAGCAGAGTTGGGGGAGCCAGGACCAATGAGCAGTTCTTC. It codes for CATSRVGGARTNEQFF. Full variable domain (missing parts from reference TRBV15 and TRBJ2-1): DAMVIQNPRYQVTQFGKPVTLSCSQTLNHNVMYWYQQKSSQAPKLLFHYYDKDFNNEADTPDNFQSRRPNTSFCFLDIRSPGLGDTAMYLCATSRVGGARTNEQFFGPGTRLTVL.

As for this clone: This specimen includes other DNA sequences encoding the same CDR3. The chain carries TRBV6-6 and TRBJ2-5; D might be TRBD1 (6 bases). Germline V gives CDR1 MNHNY, CDR2 SVGAGI (reference sequence). The V gene lost 0 bases and the J gene lost 5 bases, with 10 bases spanning the gap. The CDR3 consists of 14 residues. The CDR3 sequence is CASSYSGGTETQYF. The CDR3 DNA is TGTGCCAGCAGTTACTCAGGGGGAACGGAGACCCAGTACTTC.

J is TRBJ2-7 and V is TRBV4-3, with a possible D match to TRBD2 (6 bases). Germline CDR1 LGHNA, CDR2 YSLEER. There are 13 residues in the CDR3. Trimming pared 0 bases from V and 9 bases from J, leaving 12 bases between. The CDR3 region has the DNA TGCGCCAGCAGCCAAGAGGGTGGGGGGTTGCAGTACTTC. Protein product: CASSQEGGGLQYF.

The chain links TRBV29-1 to TRBJ2-2, with D perhaps TRBD1 or TRBD2 (6 bases each). Per the germline V gene, CDR1 is SQVTM and CDR2 is ANQGSEA. Trimming shortened V by 4 bases and J by 0 bases, and 9 bases separated the two germline ends. The CDR3 is 14 residues long. Here the CDR3 DNA reads TGCAGCGTTGGGCGGGACACGAACACCGGGGAGCTGTTTTTT. Encoded protein: CSVGRDTNTGELFF.

The chain has TRBV25-1 and TRBJ2-3; D perhaps matches TRBD1 (7 bases). This CDR3 region has 14 residues. The germline V and J ends were trimmed by 3 bases and 5 bases, with 12 bases remaining between them. From germline, CDR1 is MGHDK and CDR2 SYGVNS. The CDR3 here is CASSDRGVGDTQYF. CDR3 DNA: TGTGCCAGCAGTGACAGGGGGGTCGGAGATACGCAGTATTTT.

The chain is built from TRBV30 and TRBJ2-7; D ambiguous. Trimming took off 1 base at V and 6 bases at J, with 16 bases between the two ends. The CDR3 extends over 14 amino acids. The germline CDR1 and CDR2 sequences are GTSNPN and SVGIG (reference sequence). The CDR3 coding sequence is TGTGCCTGGAGTGGACTGTGGTCAAGGGCCGAGCAGTACTTC. It yields the protein CAWSGLWSRAEQYF.

This chain joins TRBV7-9 and TRBJ2-5, with TRBD2 identical over 10 bases. J lost 2 bases, V lost 1 base, and 4 bases had no gene match. In germline, CDR1 is SEHNR, CDR2 FQNEAQ (reference sequence). The CDR3 contains 16 residues. DNA for the CDR3: TGTGCCAGCAGCTTAGTGTGGACTAGCGGTCAAGAGACCCAGTACTTC. Translated: CASSLVWTSGQETQYF.